These T cell receptor beta chains were read from a single sample in a study of tumor-infiltrating lymphocytes in primary liver carcinoma. TCRdb called the multiplex PCR reads again in MiXCR, with one record for every CDR3 protein. The sample includes 300,000 to 350,000 distinct CDR3 sequences, about two thirds of them seen just once. The sequenced material came from peripheral blood. These receptors originate from a man between 40 and 49 years old with primary liver carcinoma and hepatitis B virus infection. CDR3s include the opening cysteine and the closing phenylalanine or tryptophan. A D gene is named only where the DNA matches it firmly. A clone size is listed for some rows: how often the clone was seen (once, few, many), or a class if it is expanded.

clone_size j_call v_call d_call cdr3_aa cdr3_nt
- TRBJ2-7 TRBV28 - CASSATLREYF TGTGCCAGCAGTGCTACCCTGAGGGAATACTTC
few TRBJ2-7 TRBV11-2 - CASSLGHSGQSSYEQYF TGTGCCAGCAGCTTAGGCCACAGCGGGCAGAGTTCCTACGAGCAGTACTTC
few TRBJ1-1 TRBV6-5 - CASSYSQGKGSDTEAFF TGTGCCAGCAGTTACTCCCAGGGGAAGGGATCGGACACTGAAGCTTTCTTT
- TRBJ2-5 TRBV11-2 TRBD2 CASSMGGGSRETQYF TGTGCCAGCAGCATGGGCGGGGGGTCGCGGGAGACCCAGTACTTC
few TRBJ2-3 TRBV6-2/TRBV6-3 - CASRKGGDTQYF TGTGCCAGCAGAAAAGGGGGAGATACGCAGTATTTT
- TRBJ1-1 TRBV28 TRBD1 CASSVGQETNTETFF TGTGCCAGCAGCGTAGGACAGGAGACGAACACTGAAACTTTCTTT
- TRBJ2-4 TRBV28 - CASSLADSKNIQYF TGTGCCAGCAGTTTAGCGGACAGCAAAAACATTCAGTACTTC
- TRBJ2-2 TRBV11-2 - CASSLILAGTGELFF TGTGCCAGCAGCCTCATACTAGCTGGCACCGGGGAGCTGTTTTTT
few TRBJ1-5 TRBV30 - CAWSTRPNQPQHF TGTGCCTGGAGTACCAGACCTAATCAGCCCCAGCATTTT
once TRBJ2-7 TRBV11-2 TRBD2 CASSTHSGSSYEQYF TGTGCCAGCAGCACCCATAGCGGGAGCTCCTATGAGCAGTACTTC
- TRBJ2-7 TRBV12-3/TRBV12-4 - CARRPSVTAGPETYEQYF TGTGCCCGCAGGCCTTCGGTTACCGCCGGGCCCGAAACCTACGAGCAGTACTTC
- TRBJ2-7 TRBV11-1 - CASRGRGAEQYF TGTGCCAGCAGAGGACGGGGGGCGGAGCAGTACTTC
- TRBJ1-1 TRBV29-1 - CNGQVDTEAFF TGCAACGGCCAAGTGGACACTGAAGCTTTCTTT
- TRBJ1-6 TRBV10-3 - CAISESSSGHGNSPLHF TGTGCCATCAGTGAGTCTTCGTCGGGACACGGTAATTCACCCCTCCACTTT
- TRBJ1-5 TRBV6-6 - CASSYSHTYQPQHF TGTGCCAGCAGTTACTCCCACACGTATCAGCCCCAGCATTTT
- TRBJ1-1 TRBV5-1 TRBD1 CASSGNRGRAFF TGCGCCAGCAGCGGAAACAGGGGTCGGGCTTTCTTT
- TRBJ2-7 TRBV28 - CASRHTRQTYEQYF TGTGCCAGCAGGCATACACGACAAACCTACGAGCAGTACTTC
once TRBJ2-5 TRBV5-4 - CASSSSQRAGPRETQYF TGTGCCAGCAGCTCGTCACAAAGGGCTGGCCCGAGGGAGACCCAGTACTTC
- TRBJ2-5 TRBV11-2 - CASSPAGQGETQYF TGTGCCAGCAGTCCCGCAGGGCAGGGGGAGACCCAGTACTTC
- TRBJ2-1 TRBV11-2 TRBD2 CASSLAGKNNEQFF TGCGCCAGCAGCTTAGCGGGAAAGAACAATGAGCAGTTCTTC
many TRBJ2-3 TRBV4-2 - CASSQDGDSRTDTQYF TGTGCCAGCAGCCAAGATGGGGACTCTCGGACAGATACGCAGTATTTT
many TRBJ1-4 TRBV6-1 - CASRFRATNEKLFF TGTGCCAGCCGTTTTCGAGCAACTAATGAAAAACTGTTTTTT
many TRBJ2-7 TRBV6-6 TRBD2 CASSWGGVSYEQYF TGTGCCAGCAGTTGGGGGGGGGTCTCCTACGAGCAGTACTTC
- TRBJ2-5 TRBV28 TRBD1 CASRGRETQYF TGTGCCAGTAGGGGGCGGGAGACCCAGTACTTC
- TRBJ1-4 TRBV6-5 - CTSSLGVTNEKLFF TGTACCAGCAGTTTAGGCGTAACTAATGAAAAACTGTTTTTT
- TRBJ2-2 TRBV6-1 - CASSGLPGSNTGELFF TGTGCCAGCAGTGGGCTCCCAGGGTCGAACACCGGGGAGCTGTTTTTT
- TRBJ2-1 TRBV11-2 - CASSPDVVLAGREQFF TGTGCCAGCAGCCCAGACGTGGTGCTGGCGGGAAGGGAGCAGTTCTTC
- TRBJ2-7 TRBV4-1 - CASSQDPLRGSSYEQYF TGCGCCAGCAGCCAAGACCCCCTCCGGGGTAGCTCCTACGAGCAGTACTTC
- TRBJ1-1 TRBV4-1 - CASSTLQPAGGETIF TGCGCCAGCAGCACACTACAACCCGCGGGGGGCGAAACTATCTTT
- TRBJ1-5 TRBV12-3/TRBV12-4 - CASSSTSNQPQHF TGTGCCAGCAGTTCGACCAGCAATCAGCCCCAGCATTTT
- TRBJ2-6 TRBV11-2 - CASSLAGASVLTF TGTGCCAGCAGCTTGGCTGGTGCCAGCGTCCTGACTTTC
- TRBJ2-7 TRBV7-9 - CVSSPPTHSYEQYF TGTGTCAGCAGCCCTCCGACCCACTCCTACGAGCAGTACTTC
- TRBJ2-1 TRBV6-5 TRBD2 CASIRLAAYNEQFF TGTGCCAGCATTAGACTAGCGGCGTACAATGAGCAGTTCTTC
- TRBJ2-7 TRBV7-3 - CAINRGFEVYEQYF TGTGCCATCAACCGAGGGTTTGAAGTTTACGAGCAGTACTTC
few TRBJ2-3 TRBV6-1 TRBD2 CASSYNSGSTDTQYF TGTGCCAGCAGTTATAATAGCGGGAGTACAGATACGCAGTATTTT
once TRBJ2-2 TRBV5-1 - CASSPQGSTTGGLFF TGCGCCAGCAGTCCACAGGGGTCGACCACCGGGGGGCTGTTTTTT
- TRBJ1-2 TRBV25-1 - CASSELGSSFGYTF TGTGCCAGCAGTGAATTAGGATCTTCGTTCGGCTACACCTTC
- TRBJ1-2 TRBV29-1 - CSVENTGGGYAF TGCAGCGTTGAAAATACAGGTGGAGGCTACGCCTTC
many TRBJ2-1 TRBV6-2/TRBV6-3 - CASSYSSFPSQGQFF TGTGCCAGCAGTTACTCGAGTTTCCCGAGTCAGGGGCAGTTCTTC
few TRBJ2-2 TRBV5-1 TRBD1 CASSLWQGDTGELFF TGCGCCAGCAGCTTGTGGCAGGGGGACACCGGGGAGCTGTTTTTT
many TRBJ1-1 TRBV6-6 - CASSQKGGDTEAFF TGTGCCAGCAGTCAAAAGGGGGGGGACACTGAAGCTTTCTTT
- TRBJ2-5 TRBV11-2 - CDSSSEETQYF TGTGACAGCAGCTCAGAAGAGACTCAGTACTTC
- TRBJ2-7 TRBV11-2 TRBD1 CAGSSQGAETYEQYF TGTGCCGGTAGCTCGCAGGGGGCGGAGACCTACGAGCAGTACTTC